The next 12 T cell receptor beta chains were all read from a single sample in a study of cytomegalovirus exposure and HLA in healthy donors. A multiplex PCR was run with 60 Vbeta primers and 13 Jbeta primers. Sequencing was performed with immunoSEQ multiplex PCR; in TCRdb, only in-frame clones are kept and a portion is missing. The sample gives about 200,000 clones, over 75% of which show up once; roughly 0.095% is in the top ten. The sample was PBMCs. These receptors all come from a boy between 2 and 10 years old in good health and CMV-seronegative.

This clone was recorded only once. The genes are TRBV7-6 and TRBJ1-1; TRBD1 matches at 9 bases. CDR3 length: 13 residues. In germline, CDR1 is SGHVS, CDR2 FNYEAQ. J was trimmed by 3 bases and V by 4 bases; bases with no gene match: 0. CDR3 coding DNA: TGTGCCAGCAGCTGGACAGGGGACACTGAAGCTTTCTTT. Translated, it gives CASSWTGDTEAFF.

The sample holds one count of this clone. This rearrangement joins TRBV5-6 to TRBJ2-7; D ambiguous. This CDR3 has 14 residues. Trimming removed 5 bases at V and 0 bases at J, with 12 bases between. Germline assignment: CDR1 SGHDT and CDR2 YYEEEE. The CDR3: CASSPIPSSYEQYF. CDR3 DNA: TGTGCCAGCAGTCCTATACCGAGCTCCTACGAGCAGTACTTC.

V gene TRBV19 combines with J gene TRBJ1-2; D unresolved. Germline loops: CDR1 LNHDA, CDR2 SQIVND (reference sequence). Trimming pared 7 bases from V and 0 bases from J, leaving 9 bases between. The CDR3 has 13 residues. CDR3 sequence: CASNTGTNYGYTF. In DNA, the CDR3 is TGTGCCAGTAATACCGGGACTAACTATGGCTACACCTTC.

The V call is TRBV27, the J call TRBJ2-5; 7 positions agree with TRBD2. The last part of the DNA fits TRBJ2-7 better; the J call may be wrong. The germline CDR1 and CDR2 sequences are MNHEY and SMNVEV (reference sequence). The CDR3 is 14 residues long. The CDR3 DNA sequence: TGTGCCAGCGGTTCCCTGGGAGGGTTATACGAGCAGTACTTC. It is translated as CASGSLGGLYEQYF.

This CDR3 reads CASTKENEQYF. The CDR3 DNA is TGCGCCAGCACCAAAGAAAACGAGCAGTACTTC. The genes are TRBV5-1 and TRBJ2-5; D is ambiguous. The J call could be wrong; TRBJ2-7 is a better fit for the DNA end. Germline V CDR1 and CDR2: SGHRS, YFSETQ. CDR3 length: 11 amino acids.

The genes are TRBV19 and TRBJ1-4; TRBD1 aligns across 7 bases. In germline, CDR1 is LNHDA, CDR2 SQIVND (reference sequence). The CDR3 is 18 amino acids. Trimming removed 3 bases from V and 8 bases from J; junction bases left unmatched: 18. DNA of the CDR3: TGTGCCAGTAGTATTAACAGGGGCCGAGAACTAACGGCGGAAAAACTGTTTTTT. It is translated as CASSINRGRELTAEKLFF. Filled out from reference TRBV19 and TRBJ1-4, the complete variable domain reads DGGITQSPKYLFRKEGQNVTLSCEQNLNHDAMYWYRQDPGQGLRLIYYSQIVNDFQKGDIAEGYSVSREKKESFPLTVTSAQKNPTAFYLCASSINRGRELTAEKLFFGSGTQLSVL.

The chain combines TRBV5-5 with TRBJ2-3, with TRBD2 matching over 7 bases. Trimming removed 3 bases from V and 8 bases from J; junction bases left unmatched: 9. CDR3 length equals 14 residues. In germline, CDR1 is SGHKS, CDR2 YYEKEE (reference sequence). CDR3 loop: CASSSRQRGGTQYF. CDR3 sequence (DNA): TGTGCCAGCAGCTCTCGACAGCGGGGAGGTACGCAGTATTTT.

This clone showed up just once. The V and J genes are TRBV19 and TRBJ1-2; TRBD1 matches 7 bases. Per the germline V gene, CDR1 is LNHDA and CDR2 is SQIVND (reference sequence). Germline trimming cut 6 bases from V and 5 bases from J; bases unmatched to any gene: 12. This CDR3 has 15 residues. CDR3 region: CASRRSFGQEYGYTF. CDR3 nucleotides: TGTGCCAGTAGGCGTTCGTTTGGACAGGAGTATGGCTACACCTTC.

This CDR3 is CASDKRTSETQYF. Here the CDR3 DNA reads TGTGCCAGCGACAAGAGGACAAGCGAGACCCAGTACTTC. This rearrangement joins TRBV7-2 to TRBJ2-5; D might be TRBD1 (5 bases). The CDR3 runs 13 residues. Trimming took off 8 bases at V and 5 bases at J, with 15 bases between the two ends. The germline V gene has CDR1 SGHTA and CDR2 FQGNSA.

The CDR3 region is CASSLWPTIANYGYTF. The DNA for the CDR3 is TGTGCCAGCAGTTTATGGCCTACTATCGCTAACTATGGCTACACCTTC. V usage is TRBV27 and J usage is TRBJ1-2; D not resolved. Germline assignment: CDR1 MNHEY and CDR2 SMNVEV (reference sequence). Trimming removed 1 base at V and 0 bases at J, with 12 bases between. CDR3 length equals 16 residues.

V usage is TRBV4-2 and J usage is TRBJ2-3, with a tentative D call TRBD2 (5 bases). V was cut by 2 bases and J by 9 bases, with 18 bases left in between. The CDR3 runs 15 residues. Germline CDR1 is LGHNA and CDR2 is YNFKEQ. The CDR3: CASSQSSSPTDTQYF. In DNA form, the CDR3 reads TGTGCCAGCAGCCAAAGCTCTAGCCCCACTGACACGCAGTATTTT.

This chain connects TRBV6-6 to TRBJ2-7; weak D call: TRBD1 (6 bases). The germline V gene encodes CDR1 MNHNY and CDR2 SVGAGI (reference sequence). The CDR3 has 13 amino acids. Trimming stripped 8 bases from V and 5 bases from J, with 16 bases between. Here the CDR3 DNA reads TGTGCCAGCTCCTTACAGGGAACACACGAGCAGTACTTC. Translating it yields CASSLQGTHEQYF.